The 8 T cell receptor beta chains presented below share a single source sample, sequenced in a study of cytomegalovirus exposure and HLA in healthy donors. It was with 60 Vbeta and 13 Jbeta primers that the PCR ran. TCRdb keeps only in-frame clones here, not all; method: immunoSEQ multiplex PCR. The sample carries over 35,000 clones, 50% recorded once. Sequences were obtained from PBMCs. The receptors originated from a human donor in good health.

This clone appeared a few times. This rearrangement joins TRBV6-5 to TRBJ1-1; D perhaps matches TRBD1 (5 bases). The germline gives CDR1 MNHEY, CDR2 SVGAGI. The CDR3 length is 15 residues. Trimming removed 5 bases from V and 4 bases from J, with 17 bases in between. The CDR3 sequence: CASSQLGGRLTEAFF. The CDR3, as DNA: TGTGCCAGCAGTCAACTCGGGGGTAGACTCACTGAAGCTTTCTTT.

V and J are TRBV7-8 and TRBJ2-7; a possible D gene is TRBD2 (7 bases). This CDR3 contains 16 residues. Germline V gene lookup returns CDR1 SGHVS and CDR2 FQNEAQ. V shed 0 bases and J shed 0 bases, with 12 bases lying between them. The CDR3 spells CASSLAQGLLSYEQYF. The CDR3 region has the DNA TGTGCCAGCAGCTTAGCACAGGGACTACTCTCCTACGAGCAGTACTTC.

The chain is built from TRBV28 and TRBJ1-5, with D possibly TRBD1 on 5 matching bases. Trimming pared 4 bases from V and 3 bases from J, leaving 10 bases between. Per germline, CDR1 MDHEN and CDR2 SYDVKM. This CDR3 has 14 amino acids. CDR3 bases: TGTGCCAGCAGTTATCAGGGTATCAATCAGCCCCAGCATTTT. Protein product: CASSYQGINQPQHF. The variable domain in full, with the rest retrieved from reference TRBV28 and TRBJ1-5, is DVKVTQSSRYLVKRTGEKVFLECVQDMDHENMFWYRQDPGLGLRLIYFSYDVKMKEKGDIPEGYSVSREKKERFSLILESASTNQTSMYLCASSYQGINQPQHFGDGTRLSIL.

CDR3 sequence: CASSDLSGRRPGELFF. The CDR3 DNA follows: TGTGCCAGCAGCGACCTTAGCGGGAGGCGGCCCGGGGAGCTGTTTTTT. This chain joins TRBV7-9 and TRBJ2-2; 10 bases map to TRBD2. The CDR3 runs to 16 residues. Germline trimming cut 5 bases from V and 6 bases from J; bases unmatched to any gene: 9. The germline V gene has CDR1 SEHNR and CDR2 FQNEAQ (reference sequence).

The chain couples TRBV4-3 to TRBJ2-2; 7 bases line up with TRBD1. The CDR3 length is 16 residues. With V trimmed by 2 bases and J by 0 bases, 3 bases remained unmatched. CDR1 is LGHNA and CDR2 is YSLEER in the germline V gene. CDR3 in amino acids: CASSQTRGSNTGELFF. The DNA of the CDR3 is TGCGCCAGCAGCCAAACCAGGGGGTCGAACACCGGGGAGCTGTTTTTT.

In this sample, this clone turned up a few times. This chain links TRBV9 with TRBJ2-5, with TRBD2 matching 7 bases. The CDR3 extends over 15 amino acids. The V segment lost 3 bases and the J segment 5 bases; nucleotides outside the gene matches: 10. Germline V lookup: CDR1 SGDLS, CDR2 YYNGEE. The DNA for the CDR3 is TGTGCCAGCAGCGCCCACTCGGGGGGAACGGAGACCCAGTACTTC. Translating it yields CASSAHSGGTETQYF.

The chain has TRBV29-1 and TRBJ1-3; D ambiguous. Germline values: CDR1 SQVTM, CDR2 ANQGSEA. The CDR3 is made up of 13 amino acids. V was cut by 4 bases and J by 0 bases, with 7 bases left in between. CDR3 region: CSVVGGSGNTIYF. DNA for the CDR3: TGCAGCGTTGTCGGCGGCTCTGGAAACACCATATATTTT.

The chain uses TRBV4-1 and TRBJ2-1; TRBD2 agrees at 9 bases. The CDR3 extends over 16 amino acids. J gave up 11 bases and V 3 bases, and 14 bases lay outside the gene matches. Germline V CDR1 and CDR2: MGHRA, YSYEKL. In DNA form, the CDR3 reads TGCGCCAGCAGCCAGCCAGGACTAGCGTCCGGTTTAAAGCAGTTCTTC. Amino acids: CASSQPGLASGLKQFF.